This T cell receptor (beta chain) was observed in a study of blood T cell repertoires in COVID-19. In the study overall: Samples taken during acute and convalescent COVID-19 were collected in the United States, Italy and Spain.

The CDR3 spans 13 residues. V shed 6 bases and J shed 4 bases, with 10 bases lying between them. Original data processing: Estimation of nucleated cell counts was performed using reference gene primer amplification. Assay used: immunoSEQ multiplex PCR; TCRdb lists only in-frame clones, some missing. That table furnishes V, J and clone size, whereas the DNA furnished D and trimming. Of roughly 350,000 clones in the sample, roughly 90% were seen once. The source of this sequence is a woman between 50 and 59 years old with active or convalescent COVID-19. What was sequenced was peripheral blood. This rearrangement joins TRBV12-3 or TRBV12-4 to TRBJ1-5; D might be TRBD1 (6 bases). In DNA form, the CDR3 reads TGTGCCAGCAGCGTCACAGGGAATCAGCCCCAGCATTTT. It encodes CASSVTGNQPQHF.